The 28 T cell receptor beta chains below were found in one sample sequenced in a study of T cell clonality in common variable immunodeficiency. Study results and limitations: Reportedly, TCR beta sequences from common variable immunodeficiency showed fewer deletions and N-nucleotide insertions.

What these receptors recognize is not known. Here immunoSEQ multiplex PCR was the method, and the copy in TCRdb shows in-frame clones only, minus some. Listed for the sample are about 3,400 clones, none seen a single time. The sequenced sample was peripheral blood mononuclear cells. All receptors derive from a human donor with common variable immunodeficiency.

For this clone: The read halts 3 residues ahead of the CDR3 end, with the missing end drawn from the germline J gene. The rearrangement uses TRBV7-8 and TRBJ2-7, with D perhaps matching TRBD1 (8 bases). Germline assignment: CDR1 SGHVS and CDR2 FQNEAQ. Between the trimmed V and J ends, which lost 1 base and 2 bases, there was a span of 21 bases. The CDR3 spans 18 residues. This CDR3 reads CASSLVPGQGGGPYEQYF. The CDR3 DNA, read in part, is TGTGCCAGCAGCTTAGTCCCCGGACAGGGAGGGGGCCCCTACGAG.

In its sample, this clone was seen many times. The read is 3 residues too short to cover the CDR3 end, so that end is filled in from the germline J gene. The chain recombines TRBV29-1 with TRBJ2-2, with D possibly being TRBD1 (6 bases). CDR3 size: 14 residues. With 5 bases removed from V and 2 bases from J, the gap between germline ends came to 12 bases. CDR1 and CDR2 from the germline V gene are SQVTM and ANQGSEA. CDR3 DNA (partial): TGCAGCGTTCCAGGGGTCCTCAACACCGGGGAG. This translates into CSVPGVLNTGE. The full CDR3 protein is CSVPGVLNTGELFF.

About this clone: The sequenced fragment ends 3 residues before the CDR3 boundary, so the rest is inferred from the germline J gene. The rearrangement uses TRBV6-1 and TRBJ2-1, with 10 bases that match TRBD1. Germline V lookup: CDR1 MNHNS, CDR2 SASEGT. CDR3 size: 15 residues. V lost 4 bases and J lost 1; bases outside the gene matches: 1. The DNA read from the CDR3 is TGTGCCAGCAGTGGGACAGGGGGGTCCTACAATGAG. This sequence encodes CASSGTGGSYNE. The whole CDR3 region reads CASSGTGGSYNEQFF.

In its sample, this clone was seen a few times. The read stops 3 residues short of the end of the CDR3; the missing end is completed from the germline J gene. The genes are TRBV19 and TRBJ2-1; TRBD2 agrees at 12 bases. This CDR3 contains 17 residues. Looked up from germline, CDR1 is LNHDA and CDR2 is SQIVND (reference sequence). V gave up 3 bases and J gave up 8 bases; unmatched junction bases: 11. CDR3 protein: CASSILAGGSGGDEQFF. The sequenced part of the CDR3 DNA is TGTGCCAGTAGTATCCTAGCGGGAGGGTCAGGAGGAGATGAG. The full variable domain, with the rest looked up from reference TRBV19 and TRBJ2-1, is DGGITQSPKYLFRKEGQNVTLSCEQNLNHDAMYWYRQDPGQGLRLIYYSQIVNDFQKGDIAEGYSVSREKKESFPLTVTSAQKNPTAFYLCASSILAGGSGGDEQFFGPGTRLTVL.

The sequenced part of the CDR3 DNA is TGTGCCAGCAGTGAAATTGGGGGCGAGGGCTATGGC. Translated, it gives CASSEIGGEGYG. The whole CDR3 sequence is CASSEIGGEGYGYTF. The genes are TRBV6-1 and TRBJ1-2; possibly TRBD1 for D (6 bases). The read terminates 3 residues before the CDR3 end, so the remaining end is supplied by the germline J gene. Deletions cut 2 bases from V and 4 bases from J, with 14 bases between. The CDR3 is made up of 15 amino acids. From germline, CDR1 is MNHNS and CDR2 SASEGT.

In its sample, this clone was seen a few times. The CDR3 is cut off 3 residues early in the read; its end comes from the germline J gene. The chain couples TRBV7-9 to TRBJ2-1, with unresolved D. Germline lookup yields CDR1 SEHNR and CDR2 FQNEAQ (reference sequence). The length of the CDR3 is 11 residues. Trimming shortened V by 7 bases and J by 8 bases, and 9 bases separated the two germline ends. The CDR3 region is CASILAHEQFF. The CDR3 bases that were read are TGTGCCAGCATCCTCGCGCATGAG. Drawing the rest from reference TRBV7-9 and TRBJ2-1, the complete variable domain is DTGVSQNPRHKITKRGQNVTFRCDPISEHNRLYWYRQTLGQGPEFLTYFQNEAQLEKSRLLSDRFSAERPKGSFSTLEIQRTEQGDSAMYLCASILAHEQFFGPGTRLTVL.

Remarks on this clone: The read ends 3 residues early relative to the CDR3; the germline J gene fills the gap. The V and J genes are TRBV2 and TRBJ1-6; D unresolved. V lost 7 bases to trimming and J lost 7 bases, with 11 bases between them. Germline CDR1 SNHLY, CDR2 FYNNEI. The CDR3 has 13 amino acids. The CDR3 bases that were read are TGTGCCAGCATAACAGAAGGCAATTCACCC. It is translated as CASITEGNSP. The entire CDR3 sequence reads CASITEGNSPLHF. Complete variable domain (other parts from reference TRBV2 and TRBJ1-6): EPEVTQTPSHQVTQMGQEVILRCVPISNHLYFYWYRQILGQKVEFLVSFYNNEISEKSEIFDDQFSVERPDGSNFTLKIRSTKLEDSAMYFCASITEGNSPLHFGNGTRLTVT.

This clone was seen many times. Read data end 3 residues before the CDR3 end; the end is taken from the germline J gene. The V and J genes are TRBV7-3 and TRBJ2-3; possibly TRBD1 for D (6 bases). The CDR3 is made up of 16 amino acids. Germline assignment: CDR1 SGHTA and CDR2 FQGTGA. V lost 2 bases, J lost 2 bases, and 14 bases lay in between. The CDR3 loop reads CASSLQGSRTTDTQYF. CDR3 DNA (partial): TGTGCCAGCAGCTTACAGGGGTCCCGAACCACAGATACG.

This clone was detected a few times. The read terminates 3 residues ahead of where the CDR3 ends, so the germline J gene completes it. The V and J genes are TRBV20-1 and TRBJ2-5, with TRBD2 as a possible D gene (5 bases). The CDR3 is 14 residues long. Trimming took 5 bases from V and 2 from J, leaving 15 bases between them. Germline CDR1 reads DFQATT; CDR2 reads SNEGSKA (reference sequence). The DNA read from the CDR3 is TGCAGTGCTCCGAAAGGACTGGATCAAGAGACC. As protein: CSAPKGLDQET. The entire CDR3 is CSAPKGLDQETQYF.

This clone has only a few counts. Read sequence stops 3 residues before the CDR3 end, and the germline J gene provides the missing end. This chain uses TRBV19 with TRBJ1-5; D might be TRBD1 (5 bases). Deletions cut 6 bases from V and 3 bases from J, with 9 bases between. This CDR3 contains 13 residues. CDR1 is LNHDA and CDR2 is SQIVND in the germline V gene (reference sequence). The covered CDR3 bases are TGTGCCAGTAGACAGGTACCCAATCAGCCC. Translating gives CASRQVPNQP. The whole CDR3 is CASRQVPNQPQHF.

CDR3 DNA, as far as it was read: TGTGCCAGTAGTACAGGGGCTGGGAATACG. Protein: CASSTGAGNT. The full CDR3 reads CASSTGAGNTQYF. V is TRBV19 and J is TRBJ2-3; weak D call: TRBD1 (6 bases). The sequence runs out 3 residues before the end of the CDR3; the remainder is reconstructed from the germline J gene. The ends were cut back, 4 bases at V and 7 bases at J, with 12 bases in the middle. CDR3 size: 13 residues. Germline-derived CDR1 and CDR2 are LNHDA and SQIVND (reference sequence). Full variable domain (rest looked up from reference TRBV19 and TRBJ2-3): DGGITQSPKYLFRKEGQNVTLSCEQNLNHDAMYWYRQDPGQGLRLIYYSQIVNDFQKGDIAEGYSVSREKKESFPLTVTSAQKNPTAFYLCASSTGAGNTQYFGPGTRLTVL.

This clone was recorded many times. The sequenced fragment ends 3 residues before the CDR3 boundary, so the rest is inferred from the germline J gene. The J gene is TRBJ1-2, the V gene TRBV7-9; D is undetermined. Between the trimmed V and J ends, which lost 1 base and 0 bases, there was a span of 9 bases. CDR1 and CDR2 (germline): SEHNR, FQNEAQ (reference sequence). The CDR3 contains 15 residues. The sequenced CDR3 bases are TGTGCCAGCAGCTTAGGGGCATCCCCTAACTATGGC. Its protein is CASSLGASPNYG. From start to end, the CDR3 is CASSLGASPNYGYTF.

With regard to this clone: Sequencing ends 3 residues short of the CDR3 end; the germline J gene provides the rest. The chain has TRBV18 and TRBJ2-1; 8 bases match TRBD2. Germline CDR1 is KGHSH and CDR2 is LQKENI. This CDR3 region has 15 residues. With 3 bases clipped from V and 6 bases from J, the junction kept 7 bases outside the gene matches. CDR3 region: CASSPAGGFVNEQFF. CDR3 DNA, as far as it was read: TGTGCCAGCTCACCGGCGGGGGGCTTTGTCAATGAG. Combining the CDR3 with reference TRBV18 and TRBJ2-1 gives the whole variable domain NAGVMQNPRHLVRRRGQEARLRCSPMKGHSHVYWYRQLPEEGLKFMVYLQKENIIDESGMPKERFSAEFPKEGPSILRIQQVVRGDSAAYFCASSPAGGFVNEQFFGPGTRLTVL.

Note on this clone: The CDR3 extends 3 residues past the end of the read, so its final part is completed from the germline J gene. This chain joins TRBV11-2 and TRBJ2-1, with 7 bases aligning to TRBD2. CDR1 is SGHAT and CDR2 is FQNNGV in the germline V gene. This CDR3 contains 15 residues. The V gene end was trimmed by 5 bases and the J gene end by 8 bases; junction bases not matched to a gene: 12. The CDR3 sequence: CASSPRDYPVHEQFF. CDR3 DNA (partial): TGTGCCAGCAGCCCCCGGGACTACCCGGTCCATGAG. Variable domain in full (rest from reference TRBV11-2 and TRBJ2-1): EAGVAQSPRYKIIEKRQSVAFWCNPISGHATLYWYQQILGQGPKLLIQFQNNGVVDDSQLPKDRFSAERLKGVDSTLKIQPAKLEDSAVYLCASSPRDYPVHEQFFGPGTRLTVL.

This clone showed up just a few times. Read data end 3 residues before the CDR3 end; the end is taken from the germline J gene. The chain combines TRBV18 with TRBJ2-5, with D possibly TRBD2 on 6 matching bases. Germline CDR1 and CDR2: KGHSH and LQKENI. Trimming cost V 3 bases and J 2 bases, with 13 bases left between them. The CDR3 contains 15 residues. CDR3 sequence: CASSPATRGQETQYF. Incomplete CDR3 DNA: TGTGCCAGCTCACCGGCGACTAGGGGACAAGAGACC.

This clone was observed a few times. The CDR3 end lies 3 residues beyond the end of the read and is filled in from the germline J gene. V usage is TRBV7-9 and J usage is TRBJ2-1; 9 nucleotides agree with TRBD2. J was trimmed by 2 bases and V by 1 base; bases with no gene match: 0. The CDR3 spans 15 residues. Germline loops: CDR1 SEHNR, CDR2 FQNEAQ (reference sequence). The CDR3 sequence: CASSLGGGAYNEQFF. The covered CDR3 bases are TGTGCCAGCAGCTTAGGCGGGGGGGCCTACAATGAG.

Note on this clone: The observed sequence ends 3 residues before the CDR3 terminus, with the missing tail filled in from the germline J gene. V usage is TRBV6-2 or TRBV6-3 and J usage is TRBJ2-5, with D possibly TRBD2 on 6 matching bases. The CDR3 runs 16 residues. Per germline, CDR1 MNHEY and CDR2 SVGEGT. V lost 5 bases, J lost 4 bases, and 20 bases lay in between. CDR3 sequence reads: CASSTPSAGRVETQYF. The CDR3 DNA, read in part, is TGTGCCAGCAGTACCCCCTCGGCGGGGCGGGTAGAGACC.

This clone has a count of ten or more. The read stops 3 residues short of the end of the CDR3; the missing end is completed from the germline J gene. The chain has TRBV12-3 or TRBV12-4 and TRBJ2-5; possible D gene TRBD1, 6 bases. The CDR3 is made up of 15 amino acids. Trimming took 3 bases from V and 5 from J, leaving 16 bases between them. CDR3 in amino acids: CASSFFQGSWETQYF. The DNA read from the CDR3 is TGTGCCAGCAGTTTTTTCCAGGGGTCTTGGGAGACC.

Remarks on this clone: The CDR3 end lies 3 residues beyond the end of the read and is filled in from the germline J gene. The chain has TRBV2 and TRBJ1-4; possibly TRBD1 for D (5 bases). The length of the CDR3 is 15 residues. Germline loops: CDR1 SNHLY, CDR2 FYNNEI. V dropped 11 bases and J dropped 2 bases, with 18 bases sitting between them. This chain's CDR3 is CAAARDRQTNEKLFF. Incomplete CDR3 DNA: TGTGCCGCAGCACGGGATCGACAGACTAATGAAAAA. Full variable domain (outside the CDR3, taken from reference TRBV2 and TRBJ1-4): EPEVTQTPSHQVTQMGQEVILRCVPISNHLYFYWYRQILGQKVEFLVSFYNNEISEKSEIFDDQFSVERPDGSNFTLKIRSTKLEDSAMYFCAAARDRQTNEKLFFGSGTQLSVL.

Many counts were recorded for this clone. The read falls 3 residues short of the CDR3 end, and the missing part is taken from the germline J gene. This chain joins TRBV27 and TRBJ1-1, with a possible D match to TRBD1 (5 bases). Between the trimmed V and J ends, which lost 4 bases and 2 bases, there was a span of 11 bases. The CDR3 is 14 residues long. Germline CDR1 reads MNHEY; CDR2 reads SMNVEV (reference sequence). CDR3 DNA (partial): TGTGCCAGCAGTTACAGAGGGGTAAACACTGAA. The encoded protein is CASSYRGVNTE. Given in full, the CDR3 is CASSYRGVNTEAFF.

This clone was counted between two and nine times. The read finishes 3 residues shy of the CDR3 end, and the germline J gene is used to complete it. The V call is TRBV5-1, the J call TRBJ2-7, with 7 bases fitting TRBD1. The CDR3 totals 16 residues. CDR1 SGHRS and CDR2 YFSETQ come from the germline V gene. After removal of 0 bases from V and 5 bases from J, the junction contained 11 bases not matched to a gene. Incomplete CDR3 DNA: TGCGCCAGCAGCTTGGGGGGACAGACATTAGGCGACGAG. Residues: CASSLGGQTLGDE. The whole CDR3 sequence reads CASSLGGQTLGDEQYF.

With respect to this clone: Sequencing ends 3 residues short of the CDR3 end; the germline J gene provides the rest. The chain joins TRBV7-9 to TRBJ1-6, with 8 bases that match TRBD1. V dropped 11 bases and J dropped 6; count of bases not matched to a gene: 6. Germline V gives CDR1 SEHNR, CDR2 FQNEAQ (reference sequence). The CDR3 runs 13 residues. The CDR3 is CAGSGQANSPLHF. The sequenced CDR3 bases are TGTGCCGGCTCGGGACAGGCTAATTCACCC.

This clone turned up a few times. The CDR3 end falls 3 residues outside the read, so it is completed with the germline J gene. The chain has TRBV19 and TRBJ2-5, with 13 bases identical to TRBD2. Losses at the gene ends were 9 bases for V and 5 bases for J; bases not matched to a gene: 12. Germline V gene lookup returns CDR1 LNHDA and CDR2 SQIVND (reference sequence). This CDR3 contains 16 residues. The sequenced part of the CDR3 DNA is TGTGCCAGCGGACTAGCGGGGGACCAATGGGGGGAGACC. Translation: CASGLAGDQWGET. The complete CDR3 protein is CASGLAGDQWGETQYF.

This clone has more than one count but fewer than ten. Read data end 3 residues before the CDR3 end; the end is taken from the germline J gene. V usage is TRBV19 and J usage is TRBJ1-1; tentatively, D is TRBD1 (5 bases). Per germline, CDR1 LNHDA and CDR2 SQIVND (reference sequence). Trimming took off 6 bases at V and 5 bases at J, with 13 bases between the two ends. This CDR3 is built from 13 residues. The CDR3 loop is CASSPGWKTEAFF. CDR3 DNA (partial): TGTGCCAGTAGCCCAGGGTGGAAGACTGAA.

This clone was observed a few times. Sequencing ends 3 residues short of the CDR3 end; the germline J gene provides the rest. The chain recombines TRBV19 with TRBJ1-2; 10 nucleotides match TRBD1. Looked up from germline, CDR1 is LNHDA and CDR2 is SQIVND (reference sequence). With 7 bases clipped from V and 3 bases from J, the junction kept 8 bases outside the gene matches. The CDR3 contains 15 residues. CDR3 in amino acids: CASMGIGQGDYGYTF. The part of the CDR3 DNA that was read is TGTGCCAGTATGGGGATCGGACAGGGGGACTATGGC.

This clone has more than one count but fewer than ten. Read sequence stops 3 residues before the CDR3 end, and the germline J gene provides the missing end. This chain links TRBV18 with TRBJ1-2; possibly TRBD1 for D (5 bases). The CDR3 has 14 residues. Germline V gene sequence: CDR1 KGHSH, CDR2 LQKENI. The CDR3 bases that were read are TGTGCCAGCTCACCACCGGAGGGGTATTGGGGC. Its protein is CASSPPEGYWG. The entire CDR3 protein is CASSPPEGYWGYTF.

There are a few counts of this clone. With the read ending 3 residues before the CDR3 end, the germline J gene is used to fill in that end. This sequence joins TRBV7-9 and TRBJ2-5, with 8 bases matching TRBD1. Germline CDR1 SEHNR, CDR2 FQNEAQ (reference sequence). The V and J ends lost 11 bases and 5 bases, in that order; junction bases with no gene match: 10. This CDR3 region has 13 residues. The sequenced CDR3 bases are TGTGCCGTCCGCAGGGGGCTCGGCGAGACC. Translation gives CAVRRGLGET. The complete CDR3 sequence is CAVRRGLGETQYF.

This clone has a handful of counts. The read falls 3 residues short of the CDR3 end, and the missing part is taken from the germline J gene. This chain links TRBV6-2 or TRBV6-3 with TRBJ1-2; D perhaps matches TRBD1 (6 bases). V lost 4 bases and J lost 5, with 20 bases in between. This CDR3 has 16 amino acids. The germline V gene has CDR1 MNHEY and CDR2 SVGEGT. CDR3 region: CASSSAQGPGSYGYTF. The sequenced CDR3 bases are TGTGCCAGCAGTTCCGCACAGGGCCCGGGTTCTTATGGC.